This T cell receptor (beta chain) derives from a study of T-cell reconstitution after alpha-beta-depleted transplantation in children (dated by TCRdb to 2015 to 2016). About the full investigation: T-cell immune reconstitution after TCRalphabeta/CD19-depleted allogeneic hematopoietic cell transplantation in children was quantitatively tracked in the study by means of TCR repertoire profiling.

From the germline V gene, CDR1 is SGHTA and CDR2 is FQGNSA. From the cysteine up to the phenylalanine, the CDR3 has a length of 15 residues. This entry keeps only the CDR3 DNA: 45 bases, framed from base 1. V loses 1 base, J loses 8 bases, and the germline ends lie 12 bases apart. This clonotype was counted only a few times. Its antigen specificity is not known. Base qualities are not at hand, and no much larger clone is one base apart. Receptor amplification or capture employed PCR. Sequencing was carried out with an Illumina HiSeq 2500. Molecular barcoding was employed in the preparation of TCR libraries, with unique molecular identifiers being used to normalize TCRbeta repertoire quantification. TCRdb reworked the public reads: Q25 trimming with fastp, MiXCR clone assembly, productive beta chains retained. For every CDR3 protein sequence, its rows merge into one entry that carries the most common genes and DNA. Here the sample has around 380,000 distinct CDR3 sequences; 11% occur a single time. Roughly 5.5% of the sample comes from the top ten.

This clonotype was obtained from a human donor who donated a stem cell graft to a child with acute myeloid leukemia. The source material was PBMCs from the stem cell graft donor, sampled from the stem cell graft. The sequence links TRBV7-2 to TRBJ1-6; TRBD1 could be the D gene, as 5 bases match. The DNA sequence is as follows: TGTGCCAGCAGCTTAGGGGGGAGGGGAGATTCACCCCTCCACTTT. It translates to CASSLGGRGDSPLHF.